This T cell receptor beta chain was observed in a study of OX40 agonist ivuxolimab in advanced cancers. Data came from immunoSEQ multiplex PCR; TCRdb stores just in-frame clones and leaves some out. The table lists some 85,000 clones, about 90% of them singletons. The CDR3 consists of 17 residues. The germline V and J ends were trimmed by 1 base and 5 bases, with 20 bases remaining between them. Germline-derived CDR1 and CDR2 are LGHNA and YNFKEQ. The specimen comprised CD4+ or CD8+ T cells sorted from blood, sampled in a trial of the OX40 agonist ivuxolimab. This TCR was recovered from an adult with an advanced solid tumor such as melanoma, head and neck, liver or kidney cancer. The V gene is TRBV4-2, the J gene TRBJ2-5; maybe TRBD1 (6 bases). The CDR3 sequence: CASSQAFQGQGGETQYF. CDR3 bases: TGTGCCAGCAGCCAAGCTTTTCAGGGGCAGGGCGGGGAGACCCAGTACTTC.